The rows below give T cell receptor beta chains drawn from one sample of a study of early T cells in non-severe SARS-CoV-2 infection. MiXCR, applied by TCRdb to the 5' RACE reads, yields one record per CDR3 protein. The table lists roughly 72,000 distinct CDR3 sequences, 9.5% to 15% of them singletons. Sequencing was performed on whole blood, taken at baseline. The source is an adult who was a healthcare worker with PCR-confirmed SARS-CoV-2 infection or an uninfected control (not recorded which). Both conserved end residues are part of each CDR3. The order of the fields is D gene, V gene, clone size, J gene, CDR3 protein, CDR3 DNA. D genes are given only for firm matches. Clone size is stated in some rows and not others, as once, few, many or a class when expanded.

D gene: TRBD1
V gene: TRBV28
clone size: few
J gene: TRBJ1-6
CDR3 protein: CASSPHPQGTHSPLHF
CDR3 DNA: TGTGCCAGCAGTCCCCACCCACAGGGGACCCATTCACCCCTCCACTTT

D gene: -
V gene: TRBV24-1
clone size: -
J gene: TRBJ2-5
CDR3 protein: CATSDPGQTQETQYF
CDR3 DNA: TGTGCCACCAGTGACCCCGGACAGACCCAAGAGACCCAGTACTTC

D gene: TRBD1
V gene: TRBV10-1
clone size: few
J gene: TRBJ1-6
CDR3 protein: CASRAGGNSPLHF
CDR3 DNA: TGCGCCAGCAGGGCAGGGGGCAATTCACCCCTCCACTTT

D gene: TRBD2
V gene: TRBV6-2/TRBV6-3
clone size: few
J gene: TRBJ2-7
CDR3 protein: CASSPRVAGSYEQYF
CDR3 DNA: TGTGCCAGCAGCCCCCGGGTAGCGGGGTCCTACGAGCAGTACTTC

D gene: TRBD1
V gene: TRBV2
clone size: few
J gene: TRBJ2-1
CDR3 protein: CASSAQGERQSYNEQFF
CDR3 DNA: TGTGCCAGCAGTGCCCAGGGGGAGAGGCAATCCTACAATGAGCAGTTCTTC

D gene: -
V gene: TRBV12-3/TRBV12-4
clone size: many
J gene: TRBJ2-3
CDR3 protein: CASTLQKTPTDTQYF
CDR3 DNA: TGTGCCAGCACCCTCCAAAAGACTCCCACAGATACGCAGTATTTT

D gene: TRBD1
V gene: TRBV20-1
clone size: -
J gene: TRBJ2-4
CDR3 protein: CSATDRGGENIQYF
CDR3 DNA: TGCAGTGCCACCGACAGGGGGGGCGAAAACATTCAGTACTTC

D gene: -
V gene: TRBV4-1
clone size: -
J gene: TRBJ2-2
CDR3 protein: CASSHPTSSGELFF
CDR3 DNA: TGCGCCAGCAGCCATCCAACTTCTAGCGGGGAGCTGTTTTTT

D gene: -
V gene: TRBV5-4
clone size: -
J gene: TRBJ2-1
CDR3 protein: CASSLGGDPGNEQFF
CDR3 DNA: TGTGCCAGCAGCTTGGGGGGAGATCCGGGGAATGAGCAGTTCTTC

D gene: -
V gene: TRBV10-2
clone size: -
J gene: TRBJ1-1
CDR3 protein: CASRGSAEAFF
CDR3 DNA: TGCGCCAGCAGGGGCTCCGCTGAAGCTTTCTTT

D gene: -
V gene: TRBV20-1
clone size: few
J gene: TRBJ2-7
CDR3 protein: CSARSRPGLYEQYF
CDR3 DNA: TGCAGTGCTAGAAGTCGGCCAGGGTTATACGAGCAGTACTTC

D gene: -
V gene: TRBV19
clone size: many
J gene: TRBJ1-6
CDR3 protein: CASTPTALRGSPLHF
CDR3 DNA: TGTGCCAGTACCCCGACAGCTCTCCGGGGTTCACCCCTCCACTTT

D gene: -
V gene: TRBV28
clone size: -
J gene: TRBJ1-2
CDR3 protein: CVSSLANIYTF
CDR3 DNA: TGTGTCAGCAGTTTAGCTAATATCTACACCTTC

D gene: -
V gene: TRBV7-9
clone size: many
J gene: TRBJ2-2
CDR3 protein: CASRSELNTGELFF
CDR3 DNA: TGTGCCAGCAGGAGCGAACTGAACACCGGGGAGCTGTTTTTT

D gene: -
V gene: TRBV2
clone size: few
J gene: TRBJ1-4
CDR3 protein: CASRRGGATNEKLFF
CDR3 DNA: TGTGCCAGCAGAAGAGGGGGAGCAACTAATGAAAAACTGTTTTTT

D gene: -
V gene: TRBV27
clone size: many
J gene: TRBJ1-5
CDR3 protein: CASSQGQLAGQPQHF
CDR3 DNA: TGTGCCAGCAGTCAGGGGCAGCTCGCAGGGCAGCCCCAGCATTTT

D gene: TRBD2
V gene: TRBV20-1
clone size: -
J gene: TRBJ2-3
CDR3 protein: CSAPTGGPGTDTQYF
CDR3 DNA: TGCAGTGCTCCGACGGGGGGACCGGGCACAGATACGCAGTATTTT

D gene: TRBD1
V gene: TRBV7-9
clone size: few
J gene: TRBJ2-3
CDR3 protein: CASRRQGTAGDTQYF
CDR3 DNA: TGTGCCAGCAGGCGACAGGGGACGGCGGGAGATACGCAGTATTTT

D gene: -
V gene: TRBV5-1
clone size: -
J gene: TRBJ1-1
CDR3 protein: CASSSKQSLNTEAFF
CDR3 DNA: TGCGCCAGCAGTTCGAAACAGAGCTTGAACACTGAAGCTTTCTTT

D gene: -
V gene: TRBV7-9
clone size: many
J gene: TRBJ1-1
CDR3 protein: CASSLATEAFF
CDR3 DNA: TGTGCCAGCAGCTTAGCCACTGAAGCTTTCTTT

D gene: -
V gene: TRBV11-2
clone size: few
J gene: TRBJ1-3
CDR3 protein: CASSLIGQSSGNTIYF
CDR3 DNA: TGTGCCAGCAGCTTAATCGGACAGAGCTCTGGAAACACCATATATTTT

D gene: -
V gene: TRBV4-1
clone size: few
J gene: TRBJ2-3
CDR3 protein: CASSQTAFTDTQYF
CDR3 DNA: TGCGCCAGCAGCCAAACAGCCTTCACAGATACGCAGTATTTT

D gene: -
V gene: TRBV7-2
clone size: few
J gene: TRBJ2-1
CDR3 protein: CASSLDLYARGEQFF
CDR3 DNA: TGTGCCAGCAGCTTAGACTTATATGCCCGGGGTGAGCAGTTCTTC

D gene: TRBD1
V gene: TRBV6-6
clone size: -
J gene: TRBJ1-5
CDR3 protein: CASSYGGTGGEPNQPQHF
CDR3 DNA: TGTGCCAGCAGTTACGGCGGGACAGGGGGCGAACCCAATCAGCCCCAGCATTTT

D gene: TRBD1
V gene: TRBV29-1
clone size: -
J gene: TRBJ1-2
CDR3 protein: CSEAGTGSAGYTF
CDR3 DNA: TGCAGCGAAGCCGGGACAGGGTCTGCTGGCTACACCTTC

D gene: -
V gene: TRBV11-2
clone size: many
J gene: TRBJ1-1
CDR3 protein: CASSLAPKTEAFF
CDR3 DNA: TGTGCCAGCAGCCTGGCCCCTAAAACTGAAGCTTTCTTT

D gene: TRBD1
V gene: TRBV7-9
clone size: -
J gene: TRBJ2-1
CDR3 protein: CAIQGDPTTNNEQFF
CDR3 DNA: TGTGCCATCCAGGGGGACCCTACCACGAACAATGAGCAGTTCTTC

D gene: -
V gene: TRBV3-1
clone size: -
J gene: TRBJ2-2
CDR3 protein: CASRPTGKTGELFF
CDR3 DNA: TGTGCCAGCAGGCCTACAGGGAAGACCGGGGAGCTGTTTTTT

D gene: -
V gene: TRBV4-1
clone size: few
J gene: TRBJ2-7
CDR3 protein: CASSQGARTEAYEQYF
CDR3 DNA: TGCGCCAGCAGCCAAGGAGCGCGGACGGAGGCCTACGAGCAGTACTTC

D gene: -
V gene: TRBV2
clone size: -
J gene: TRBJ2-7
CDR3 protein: CASSVTPGMGFYEQYF
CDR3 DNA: TGTGCCAGCAGCGTAACCCCAGGGATGGGGTTTTACGAGCAGTACTTC

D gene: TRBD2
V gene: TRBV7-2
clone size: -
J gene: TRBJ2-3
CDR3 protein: CASSGGGDTQYF
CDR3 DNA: TGTGCCAGTAGCGGGGGTGGAGATACGCAGTATTTT

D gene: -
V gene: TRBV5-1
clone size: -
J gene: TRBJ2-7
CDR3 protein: CASSLRAETYEQYF
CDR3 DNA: TGCGCCAGCAGCCTACGGGCAGAGACCTACGAGCAGTACTTC

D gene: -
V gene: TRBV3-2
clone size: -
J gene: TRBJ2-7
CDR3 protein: CASSQDRRGPLFYEQYF
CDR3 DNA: TGTGCCAGCAGCCAAGATAGAAGGGGTCCCCTCTTCTACGAGCAGTACTTC

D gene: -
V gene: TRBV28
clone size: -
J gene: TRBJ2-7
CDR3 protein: CASNTRGYEQYF
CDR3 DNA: TGTGCCAGCAACACCAGGGGCTACGAGCAGTACTTC

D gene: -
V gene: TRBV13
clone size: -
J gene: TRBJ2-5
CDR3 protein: CASKVRENQETQYF
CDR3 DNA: TGTGCCAGCAAGGTCAGGGAAAACCAAGAGACCCAGTACTTC

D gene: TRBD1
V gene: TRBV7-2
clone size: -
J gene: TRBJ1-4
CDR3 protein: CASSSQGATNEKQFF
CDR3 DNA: TGTGCCAGCAGCTCCCAGGGGGCAACTAATGAAAAACAGTTTTTT

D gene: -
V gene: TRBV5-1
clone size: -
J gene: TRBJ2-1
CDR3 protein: CASSLTDQYEQFF
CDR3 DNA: TGCGCCAGCTCACTGACAGACCAATATGAGCAGTTCTTC

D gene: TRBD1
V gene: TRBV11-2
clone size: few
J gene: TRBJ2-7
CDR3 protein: CASSLDVGTVYYEQYF
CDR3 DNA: TGTGCCAGCAGCTTGGACGTGGGGACAGTTTATTACGAGCAGTACTTC

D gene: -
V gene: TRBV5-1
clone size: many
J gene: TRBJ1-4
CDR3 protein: CASSSPGEKLFF
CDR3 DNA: TGCGCCAGCAGCTCCCCTGGGGAAAAACTGTTTTTT

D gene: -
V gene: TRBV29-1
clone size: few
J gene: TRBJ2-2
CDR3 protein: CSVGHPANTGELFF
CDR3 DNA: TGCAGCGTTGGACACCCCGCGAACACCGGGGAGCTGTTTTTT

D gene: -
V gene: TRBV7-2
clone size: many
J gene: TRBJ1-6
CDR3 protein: CASSWGRDNSPLHF
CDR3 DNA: TGTGCCAGCAGCTGGGGACGGGATAATTCACCCCTCCACTTT

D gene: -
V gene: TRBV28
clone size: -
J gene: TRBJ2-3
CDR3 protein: CASSLTPGTDTQYF
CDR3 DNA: TGTGCCAGCAGCCTGACACCTGGCACAGATACGCAGTATTTT

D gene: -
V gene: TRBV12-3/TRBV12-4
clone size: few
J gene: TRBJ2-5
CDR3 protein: CASSFGAVVETQYF
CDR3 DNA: TGTGCCAGCAGTTTTGGGGCAGTTGTAGAGACCCAGTACTTC

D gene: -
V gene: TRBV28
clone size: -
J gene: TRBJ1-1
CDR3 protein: CASSRIGQENAEAFF
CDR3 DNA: TGTGCCAGCAGTCGAATCGGACAAGAGAACGCTGAAGCTTTCTTT

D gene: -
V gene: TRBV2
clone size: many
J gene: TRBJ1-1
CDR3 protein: CASSVAGNTEAFF
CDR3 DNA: TGTGCCAGCAGTGTAGCGGGGAACACTGAAGCTTTCTTT

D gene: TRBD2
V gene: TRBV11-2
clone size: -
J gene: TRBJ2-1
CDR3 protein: CASSFAGGEYNEQFF
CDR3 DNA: TGTGCCAGCAGCTTTGCCGGGGGGGAGTACAATGAGCAGTTCTTC